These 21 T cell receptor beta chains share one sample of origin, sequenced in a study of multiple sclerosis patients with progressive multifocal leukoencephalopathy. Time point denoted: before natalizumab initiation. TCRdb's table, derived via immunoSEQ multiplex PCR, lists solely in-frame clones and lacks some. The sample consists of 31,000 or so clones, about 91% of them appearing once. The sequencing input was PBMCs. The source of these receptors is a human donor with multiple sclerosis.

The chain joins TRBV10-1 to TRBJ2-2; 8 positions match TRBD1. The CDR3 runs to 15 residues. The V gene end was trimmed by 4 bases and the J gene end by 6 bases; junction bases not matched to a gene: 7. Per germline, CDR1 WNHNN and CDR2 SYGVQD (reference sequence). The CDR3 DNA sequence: TGCGCCAGCAGTGCGGACAGGGAGGAATCCGGGGAGCTGTTTTTT. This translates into CASSADREESGELFF.

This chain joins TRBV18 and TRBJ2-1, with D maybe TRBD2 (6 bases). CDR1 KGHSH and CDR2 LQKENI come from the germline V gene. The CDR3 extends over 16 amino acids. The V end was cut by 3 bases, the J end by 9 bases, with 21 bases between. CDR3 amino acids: CASSPPGSGRLTEQFF. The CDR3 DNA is TGTGCCAGCTCACCCCCGGGGAGCGGGCGTCTTACTGAGCAGTTCTTC.

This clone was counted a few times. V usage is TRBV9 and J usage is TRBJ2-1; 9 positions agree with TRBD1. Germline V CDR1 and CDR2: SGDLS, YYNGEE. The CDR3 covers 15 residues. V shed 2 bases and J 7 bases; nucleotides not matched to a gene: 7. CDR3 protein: CASSVAGTGYNEQFF. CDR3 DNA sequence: TGTGCCAGCAGCGTTGCCGGGACAGGGTATAATGAGCAGTTCTTC.

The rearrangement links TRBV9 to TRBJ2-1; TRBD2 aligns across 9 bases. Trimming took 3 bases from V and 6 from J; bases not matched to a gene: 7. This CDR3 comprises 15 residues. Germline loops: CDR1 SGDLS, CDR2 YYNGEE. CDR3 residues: CASSGTGTSLNEQFF. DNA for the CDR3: TGTGCCAGCAGCGGGACCGGGACTAGCCTCAATGAGCAGTTCTTC.

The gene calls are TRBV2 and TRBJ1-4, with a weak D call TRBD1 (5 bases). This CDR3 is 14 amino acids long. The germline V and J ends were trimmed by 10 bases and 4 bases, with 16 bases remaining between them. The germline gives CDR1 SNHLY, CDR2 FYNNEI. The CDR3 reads CATHKQRGNEKLFF. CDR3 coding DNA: TGTGCCACTCACAAGCAAAGGGGTAATGAAAAACTGTTTTTT.

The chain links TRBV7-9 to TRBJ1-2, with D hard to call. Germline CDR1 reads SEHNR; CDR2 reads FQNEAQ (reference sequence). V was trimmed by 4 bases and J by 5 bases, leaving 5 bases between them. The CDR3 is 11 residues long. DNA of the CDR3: TGTGCCAGCAGCTGGACTTATGGCTACACCTTC. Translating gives CASSWTYGYTF.

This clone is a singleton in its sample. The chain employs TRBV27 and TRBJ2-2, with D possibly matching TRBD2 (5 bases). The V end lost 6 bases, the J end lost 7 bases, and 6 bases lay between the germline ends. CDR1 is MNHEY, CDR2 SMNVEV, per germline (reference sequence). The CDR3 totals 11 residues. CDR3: CASSGGGELFF. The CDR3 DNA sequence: TGTGCCAGCAGCGGAGGCGGGGAGCTGTTTTTT.

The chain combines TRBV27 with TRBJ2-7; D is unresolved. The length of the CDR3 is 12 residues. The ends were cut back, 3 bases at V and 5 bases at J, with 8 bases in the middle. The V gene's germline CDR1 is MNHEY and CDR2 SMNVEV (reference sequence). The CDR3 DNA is TGTGCCAGCAGTTTTGGTCTAAACGAGCAGTACTTC. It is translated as CASSFGLNEQYF.

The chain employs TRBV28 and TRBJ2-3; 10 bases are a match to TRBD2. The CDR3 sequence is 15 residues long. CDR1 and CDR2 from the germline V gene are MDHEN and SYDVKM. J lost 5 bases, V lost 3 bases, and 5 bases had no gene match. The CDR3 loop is CASSFRGLARDTQYF. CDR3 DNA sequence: TGTGCCAGCAGTTTTAGGGGACTAGCGAGAGATACGCAGTATTTT.

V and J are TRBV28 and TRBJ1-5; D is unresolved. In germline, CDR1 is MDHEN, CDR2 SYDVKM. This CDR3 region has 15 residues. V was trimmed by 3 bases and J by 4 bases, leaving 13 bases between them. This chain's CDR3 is CASSFPGTGNQPQHF. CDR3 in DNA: TGTGCCAGCAGTTTCCCCGGAACGGGGAATCAGCCCCAGCATTTT.

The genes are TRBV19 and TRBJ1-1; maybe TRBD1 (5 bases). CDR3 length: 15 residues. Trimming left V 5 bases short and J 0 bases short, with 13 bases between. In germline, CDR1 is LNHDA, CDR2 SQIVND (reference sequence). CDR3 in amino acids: CASSLSAGMNTEAFF. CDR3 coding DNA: TGTGCCAGTAGTCTCTCGGCAGGGATGAACACTGAAGCTTTCTTT.

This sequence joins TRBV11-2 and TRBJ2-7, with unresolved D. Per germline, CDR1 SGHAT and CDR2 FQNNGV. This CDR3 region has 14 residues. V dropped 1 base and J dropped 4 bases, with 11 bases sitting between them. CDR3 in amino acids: CASSLGRSRYEQYF. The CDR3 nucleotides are TGTGCCAGCAGCTTAGGCAGAAGTCGATACGAGCAGTACTTC.

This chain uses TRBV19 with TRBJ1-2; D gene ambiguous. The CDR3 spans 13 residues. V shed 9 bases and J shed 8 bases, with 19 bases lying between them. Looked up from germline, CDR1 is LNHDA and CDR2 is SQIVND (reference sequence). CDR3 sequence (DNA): TGTGCCAGCACCAAGGACCGAATGAGGGGCTACACCTTC. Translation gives CASTKDRMRGYTF.

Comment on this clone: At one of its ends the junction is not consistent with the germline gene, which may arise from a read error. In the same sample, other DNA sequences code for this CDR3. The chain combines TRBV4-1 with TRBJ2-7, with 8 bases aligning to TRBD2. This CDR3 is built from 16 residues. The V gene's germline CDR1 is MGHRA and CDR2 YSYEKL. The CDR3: CASSHPLAASSYEQYF. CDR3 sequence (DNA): TGCGCCAGCAGCCACCCACTAGCGGCCAGCTCCTACGAGCAGTACTTT.

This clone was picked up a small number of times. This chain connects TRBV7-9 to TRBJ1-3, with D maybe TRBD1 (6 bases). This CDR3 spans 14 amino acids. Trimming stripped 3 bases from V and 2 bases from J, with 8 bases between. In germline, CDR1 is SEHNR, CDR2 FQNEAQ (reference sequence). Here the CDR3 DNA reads TGTGCCAGCAGCTTTAACAGGGCTGGAAACACCATATATTTT. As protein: CASSFNRAGNTIYF. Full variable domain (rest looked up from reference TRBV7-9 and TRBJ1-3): DTGVSQNPRHKITKRGQNVTFRCDPISEHNRLYWYRQTLGQGPEFLTYFQNEAQLEKSRLLSDRFSAERPKGSFSTLEIQRTEQGDSAMYLCASSFNRAGNTIYFGEGSWLTVV.

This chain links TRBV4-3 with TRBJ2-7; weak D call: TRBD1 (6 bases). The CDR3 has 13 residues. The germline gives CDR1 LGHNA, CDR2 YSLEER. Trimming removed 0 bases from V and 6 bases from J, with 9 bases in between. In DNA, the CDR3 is TGCGCCAGCAGCCAAGAAACCAGGGGCGAGCAGTACTTC. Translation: CASSQETRGEQYF.

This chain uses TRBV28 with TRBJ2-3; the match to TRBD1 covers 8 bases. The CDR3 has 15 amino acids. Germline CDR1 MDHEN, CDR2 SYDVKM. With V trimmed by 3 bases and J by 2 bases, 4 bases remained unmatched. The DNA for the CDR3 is TGTGCCAGCAGTTTCACAGGGGGGAACACAGATACGCAGTATTTT. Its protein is CASSFTGGNTDTQYF.

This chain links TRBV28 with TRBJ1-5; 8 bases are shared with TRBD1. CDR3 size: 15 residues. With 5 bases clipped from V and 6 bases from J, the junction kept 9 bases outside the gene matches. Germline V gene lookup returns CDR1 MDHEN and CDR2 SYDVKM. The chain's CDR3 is CASSPSDREGQPQHF. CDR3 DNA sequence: TGTGCCAGCAGTCCCTCGGACAGGGAGGGTCAGCCCCAGCATTTT.

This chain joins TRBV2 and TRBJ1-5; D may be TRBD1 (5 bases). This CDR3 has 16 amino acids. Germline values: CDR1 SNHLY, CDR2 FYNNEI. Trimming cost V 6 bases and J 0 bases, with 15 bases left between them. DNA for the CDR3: TGTGCCAGCAGAGCGGAGACAGAGCATAGCAATCAGCCCCAGCATTTT. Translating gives CASRAETEHSNQPQHF.

As DNA, the CDR3 is TGCGCCAGCAGCCAAGATGAACAGGGGAGAGGCTACACCTTC. This sequence encodes CASSQDEQGRGYTF. The chain is built from TRBV4-3 and TRBJ1-2; 7 bases are shared with TRBD1. Germline trimming cut 0 bases from V and 8 bases from J; bases unmatched to any gene: 6. CDR3 size: 14 residues. Germline CDR1 is LGHNA and CDR2 is YSLEER.

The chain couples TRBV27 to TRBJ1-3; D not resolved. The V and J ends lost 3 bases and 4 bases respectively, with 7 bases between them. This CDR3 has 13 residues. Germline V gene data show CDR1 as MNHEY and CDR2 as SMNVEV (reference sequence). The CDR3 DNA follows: TGTGCCAGCAGTTTCACAGCAGGAAACACCATATATTTT. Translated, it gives CASSFTAGNTIYF.